These 12 T cell receptor beta chains share one sample of origin, sequenced in a study of T cells in Graves' hyperthyroidism and ophthalmopathy. The CDR3 regions of TCR beta were amplified from RNA transcripts. Carried out on the TCR CDR3, a first-round RT-PCR used the HTBI primer set. One entry per CDR3 protein, called by TCRdb with MiXCR from the multiplex PCR reads. The table records around 600,000 distinct CDR3 sequences, approximately 16% of them present only once. Material: blood. These receptors came from a woman aged 40 to 55 with Graves' ophthalmopathy.

This clonotype was recorded at least ten times. The chain employs TRBV3-1 and TRBJ1-3; no reliable D call. Trimming shortened V by 4 bases and J by 1 base, and 14 bases separated the two germline ends. The CDR3 is made up of 16 amino acids. Germline CDR1 and CDR2: LGHDT and YNNKEL (reference sequence). CDR3 protein: CASSPGHVASGNTIYF. The CDR3 DNA follows: TGTGCCAGCAGCCCAGGTCATGTAGCTTCTGGAAACACCATATATTTT.

This clonotype appeared a few times. This chain links TRBV20-1 with TRBJ2-5; TRBD2 matches at 13 bases. J gave up 5 bases and V 4 bases, and 7 bases lay outside the gene matches. The CDR3 covers 15 residues. Germline V CDR1 and CDR2: DFQATT, SNEGSKA (reference sequence). Here the CDR3 reads CSATPGTSGTETQYF. The CDR3 DNA follows: TGCAGTGCTACCCCAGGGACTAGCGGGACTGAGACCCAGTACTTC.

This clonotype was recorded a few times. The chain is built from TRBV19 and TRBJ2-5; D is perhaps TRBD1 (5 bases). The V gene lost 6 bases and the J gene lost 3 bases, with 14 bases spanning the gap. The CDR3 loop spans 14 amino acids. Germline assignment: CDR1 LNHDA and CDR2 SQIVND (reference sequence). The CDR3 nucleotides read TGTGCCAGTAGGGCCGTTGGCAGGGAAGAGACCCAGTACTTC. It yields the protein CASRAVGREETQYF.

This clonotype was found many times. The CDR3 bases are TGTGCCAGCAGCTTAGACAGGGTCAATCAGCCCCAGCATTTT. Translating it yields CASSLDRVNQPQHF. This chain links TRBV11-2 with TRBJ1-5, with D perhaps TRBD1 (5 bases). Germline CDR1 reads SGHAT; CDR2 reads FQNNGV. Trimming shortened V by 0 bases and J by 3 bases, and 6 bases separated the two germline ends. The CDR3 is 14 residues long.

The V gene is TRBV5-1, the J gene TRBJ1-1, with TRBD1 matching 7 bases. The J segment lost 8 bases and the V segment lost 0 bases, leaving 10 bases of the junction unmatched. Looked up from germline, CDR1 is SGHRS and CDR2 is YFSETQ. The CDR3 is 15 residues long. CDR3 DNA sequence: TGCGCCAGCAGCTTGGAGGGGAGACAGGGTCGAGAAGCTTTCTTT. Amino acids: CASSLEGRQGREAFF.

J is TRBJ1-5 and V is TRBV11-2, with TRBD1 as a possible D gene (5 bases). The germline CDR1 and CDR2 sequences are SGHAT and FQNNGV. Trimming removed 0 bases at V and 4 bases at J, with 13 bases between. The CDR3 is made up of 16 amino acids. The CDR3 sequence: CASSLDPGRGNQPQHF. The CDR3 nucleotides read TGTGCCAGCAGCTTAGATCCCGGGCGGGGGAATCAGCCCCAGCATTTT. Variable domain in full (rest from reference TRBV11-2 and TRBJ1-5): EAGVAQSPRYKIIEKRQSVAFWCNPISGHATLYWYQQILGQGPKLLIQFQNNGVVDDSQLPKDRFSAERLKGVDSTLKIQPAKLEDSAVYLCASSLDPGRGNQPQHFGDGTRLSIL.

At least ten counts were recorded for this clonotype. V and J are TRBV6-1 and TRBJ2-1, with D unresolved. CDR1 and CDR2 (germline): MNHNS, SASEGT. V shed 3 bases and J shed 10 bases, with 7 bases lying between them. This CDR3 region has 11 residues. This CDR3 reads CASSDVREQFF. CDR3 in DNA: TGTGCCAGCAGTGACGTGAGAGAGCAGTTCTTC.

There are many counts of this clonotype. The chain employs TRBV11-2 and TRBJ1-2, with D perhaps TRBD1 (6 bases). In germline, CDR1 is SGHAT, CDR2 FQNNGV. V lost 1 base and J lost 7, with 19 bases in between. This CDR3 contains 16 residues. The CDR3 bases are TGTGCCAGCAGCTTAGGATCCAGGGGAACGTTCGGTGGCTACACCTTC. It yields the protein CASSLGSRGTFGGYTF.

A few counts support this clonotype. This chain joins TRBV5-1 and TRBJ2-1; D may be TRBD1 or TRBD2 (5 bases each). This CDR3 is 17 amino acids long. Trimming removed 0 bases at V and 12 bases at J, with 25 bases between. Looked up from germline, CDR1 is SGHRS and CDR2 is YFSETQ. CDR3 region: CASSLGQGASFPLGQFF. The CDR3 nucleotides read TGCGCCAGCAGCTTGGGTCAGGGAGCGAGCTTTCCCCTGGGGCAGTTCTTC.

With respect to this clonotype: Germline and junction disagree at one end, which may indicate a read error. This chain joins TRBV7-3 and TRBJ2-1; D is ambiguous. This CDR3 has 14 amino acids. Per germline, CDR1 SGHTA and CDR2 FQGTGA. The CDR3 reads CVSSLNPGSNEQFF. CDR3 sequence (DNA): TGTGTCAGCAGCCTAAATCCCGGGTCCAATGAGCAGTTCTTC.

As concerns this clonotype: A much larger clone sits a single nucleotide away, making a read error possible. This sequence joins TRBV5-6 and TRBJ2-5; 8 bases align to TRBD2. The CDR3 has 15 amino acids. Per the germline V gene, CDR1 is SGHDT and CDR2 is YYEEEE. CDR3: CASSVSGGPGETQHF. The CDR3 region has the DNA TGTGCCAGCAGCGTGTCGGGAGGGCCGGGCGAGACCCAGCACTTC. Complete variable domain (other parts from reference TRBV5-6 and TRBJ2-5): DAGVTQSPTHLIKTRGQQVTLRCSPKSGHDTVSWYQQALGQGPQFIFQYYEEEERQRGNFPDRFSGHQFPNYSSELNVNALLLGDSALYLCASSVSGGPGETQHFGPGTRLLVL.

This clonotype came up many times. This chain joins TRBV7-9 and TRBJ2-7; D ambiguous. Germline V lookup: CDR1 SEHNR, CDR2 FQNEAQ (reference sequence). This CDR3 contains 12 residues. Trimming cost V 3 bases and J 6 bases, with 9 bases left between them. The CDR3 nucleotides read TGTGCCAGCAGCTTTCGGCCAGGCGAGCAGTACTTC. The encoded protein is CASSFRPGEQYF.